The 24 T cell receptor beta chains presented below share a single source sample, sequenced in a study of T cells in Graves' hyperthyroidism and ophthalmopathy. TCR beta CDR3 regions were amplified from RNA transcripts. HTBI primers drove first-round RT-PCR of the TCR CDR3. TCRdb analysed the multiplex PCR reads with MiXCR anew, one entry per CDR3 protein. The table has about 640,000 distinct CDR3 sequences, about 45% seen once; the top ten hold more than 7%. Specimen: peripheral blood or thyroid tissue (not recorded which). The receptor source for this set is an adult man with Graves' disease, either hyperthyroidism or ophthalmopathy (not recorded which).

Concerning this clonotype itself: It may be a read error: a sequence one base away is much more abundant. This chain joins TRBV7-8 and TRBJ1-5; the match to TRBD1 covers 8 bases. Germline-derived CDR1 and CDR2 are SGHVS and FQNEAQ. This CDR3 region has 16 residues. The CDR3 sequence: CASSLTPDRVYQLQHF. CDR3 nucleotides: TGTGCCAGCAGCCTAACCCCGGACAGGGTTTATCAGCTCCAGCATTTT.

This clonotype was counted many times. The V and J genes are TRBV2 and TRBJ1-6; no clear D. V gave up 7 bases and J gave up 7 bases, with 11 bases separating them. There are 13 residues in the CDR3. Germline lookup yields CDR1 SNHLY and CDR2 FYNNEI. CDR3: CASTARTNSPLHF. The CDR3 region has the DNA TGTGCCAGCACGGCCAGGACCAATTCACCCCTCCACTTT.

J is TRBJ2-7 and V is TRBV10-3, with a weak D call TRBD1 (6 bases). The V end lost 10 bases, the J end lost 2 bases, and 21 bases lay between the germline ends. Germline V gene lookup returns CDR1 ENHRY and CDR2 SYGVKD. The CDR3 runs to 15 residues. CDR3 DNA sequence: TGTGCCACCCAAACTCTCGCTAGGGGGACCTACGAGCAGTACTTC. Translating gives CATQTLARGTYEQYF.

The J gene is TRBJ1-3, the V gene TRBV11-1; D remains ambiguous. Trimming removed 6 bases at V and 0 bases at J, with 12 bases between. Germline V gene data show CDR1 as SGHAT and CDR2 as FQDESV (reference sequence). The CDR3 length is 15 residues. The CDR3 reads CASRLSGISGNTIYF. CDR3 nucleotides: TGTGCCAGCAGGCTTAGCGGGATCTCTGGAAACACCATATATTTT.

This chain joins TRBV11-2 and TRBJ1-1, with 8 bases that match TRBD1. The J segment lost 3 bases and the V segment lost 7 bases, leaving 10 bases of the junction unmatched. CDR1 and CDR2 from the germline V gene are SGHAT and FQNNGV. The CDR3 is made up of 15 amino acids. Here the CDR3 DNA reads TGTGCCAGCACCCAGGGACAGGCCGGGTACACTGAAGCTTTCTTT. It is translated as CASTQGQAGYTEAFF.

Note on this clonotype: Given a much more abundant clone one base away, this may be a read error. The chain is built from TRBV6-1 and TRBJ2-7; TRBD2 agrees at 7 bases. The CDR3 extends over 15 amino acids. Per the germline V gene, CDR1 is MNHNS and CDR2 is SASEGT. In DNA, the CDR3 is TGTGCCACCAGTGATGCGCGGTGGGAGGGCCGCGAGCAGTACTTC. Residues: CATSDARWEGREQYF.

The CDR3 loop reads CSVSPGSSAFF. The CDR3 DNA is TGCAGCGTCTCTCCAGGGTCCTCGGCTTTCTTT. The rearrangement links TRBV29-1 to TRBJ1-1; a possible D gene is TRBD1 (5 bases). CDR3 length: 11 residues. Trimming cost V 6 bases and J 11 bases, with 16 bases left between them. CDR1 SQVTM and CDR2 ANQGSEA come from the germline V gene.

This clonotype appeared many times. The gene calls are TRBV24-1 and TRBJ2-5; 8 bases line up with TRBD1. Trimming at V came to 3 bases and at J to 2 bases, leaving 10 bases not matched to a gene. This CDR3 is built from 17 residues. Germline lookup yields CDR1 KGHDR and CDR2 SFDVKD. CDR3 protein: CATSDLSPGTGQETQYF. CDR3 bases: TGTGCCACCAGTGATCTCTCTCCCGGGACAGGTCAAGAGACCCAGTACTTC.

This rearrangement joins TRBV2 to TRBJ1-3; no clear D gene. The CDR3 consists of 16 residues. CDR1 is SNHLY, CDR2 FYNNEI, per germline. V was shortened by 1 base and J by 8 bases, with 18 bases between the two germline ends. The CDR3 coding sequence is TGTGCCAGCAGTGAAGACGGAACGAACTATGGCTACACCATATATTTT. It encodes CASSEDGTNYGYTIYF.

The gene calls are TRBV20-1 and TRBJ1-4, with 10 bases aligning to TRBD1. CDR3 length equals 13 residues. Germline V gene data show CDR1 as DFQATT and CDR2 as SNEGSKA (reference sequence). With V trimmed by 6 bases and J by 10 bases, 8 bases remained unmatched. CDR3 region: CSAAGQGSGKLFF. In nucleotides, the CDR3 is TGCAGTGCGGCGGGACAGGGGAGTGGAAAACTGTTTTTT.

The rearrangement joins TRBV20-1 to TRBJ2-7; maybe TRBD2 (5 bases). The CDR3 spans 11 residues. Trimming took 3 bases from V and 7 from J, leaving 10 bases between them. CDR1 is DFQATT and CDR2 is SNEGSKA in the germline V gene (reference sequence). The CDR3 DNA sequence: TGCAGTGCTAGGGAGGCGACTGAGCAGTACTTC. This sequence encodes CSAREATEQYF.

J is TRBJ2-7 and V is TRBV25-1; TRBD1 matches at 8 bases. V lost 4 bases to trimming and J lost 0 bases; unmatched junction nucleotides: 8. CDR1 MGHDK and CDR2 SYGVNS come from the germline V gene. This CDR3 spans 16 amino acids. This CDR3 reads CASSANPGQASYEQYF. The CDR3 DNA reads as TGTGCCAGCAGTGCTAACCCGGGACAGGCCTCCTACGAGCAGTACTTC.

There are a few counts of this clonotype. The CDR3 spells CASSHKDISNYGYTF. CDR3 in DNA: TGCGCCAGCAGCCACAAGGACATCTCTAACTATGGCTACACCTTC. The rearrangement joins TRBV4-1 to TRBJ1-2, with a possible D match to TRBD1 (5 bases). CDR1 is MGHRA, CDR2 YSYEKL, per germline. V was clipped by 3 bases and J by 0 bases, with 11 bases between them. The CDR3 has 15 residues.

V and J are TRBV20-1 and TRBJ1-2, with D perhaps TRBD1 (5 bases). This CDR3 comprises 14 residues. Trimming cost V 3 bases and J 6 bases, with 17 bases left between them. Germline lookup yields CDR1 DFQATT and CDR2 SNEGSKA (reference sequence). CDR3 loop: CSARAQRGFDGYTF. The CDR3 coding sequence is TGCAGTGCTAGGGCCCAGAGGGGTTTCGATGGCTACACCTTC.

This sequence joins TRBV9 and TRBJ1-3; TRBD1 matches at 8 bases. V was pared by 6 bases and J by 0 bases, with 2 bases of the junction left unmatched. The V gene's germline CDR1 is SGDLS and CDR2 YYNGEE. CDR3 size: 14 residues. The CDR3, as DNA: TGTGCCAGCACAACAGGGGGCTCTGGAAACACCATATATTTT. It yields the protein CASTTGGSGNTIYF.

This clonotype was counted between two and nine times. The V and J genes are TRBV6-9 and TRBJ2-6, with D unclear. V dropped 7 bases and J dropped 0 bases, with 10 bases sitting between them. The CDR3 sequence is 15 residues long. Germline CDR1 is MNHGY and CDR2 is SVAAGI. The CDR3 region is CASTTSTSGANVLTF. The CDR3 nucleotides read TGTGCCAGCACCACGTCGACCTCTGGGGCCAACGTCCTGACTTTC.

The rearrangement uses TRBV7-9 and TRBJ1-5; TRBD1 might be the D (5 bases). V shed 5 bases and J shed 1 base, with 18 bases lying between them. This CDR3 has 17 amino acids. Per germline, CDR1 SEHNR and CDR2 FQNEAQ (reference sequence). CDR3 DNA: TGTGCCAGCAGCCCCTGGGGGGTACCGGGGAGCAATCAGCCCCAGCATTTT. This encodes CASSPWGVPGSNQPQHF.

Comment on this clonotype: At one end, the junction sequence differs from germline, possibly due to a read error. This CDR3 is CASSVQGKETQYF. The CDR3 nucleotides read TGTGCCAGTAGTGTCCAGGGGAAAGAGACCCAGTACTTC. The chain is built from TRBV2 and TRBJ2-5; D perhaps matches TRBD1 (6 bases). Germline-derived CDR1 and CDR2 are SNHLY and FYNNEI. This CDR3 has 13 residues. Using reference TRBV2 and TRBJ2-5 for the parts outside the CDR3, the full variable domain is EPEVTQTPSHQVTQMGQEVILRCVPISNHLYFYWYRQILGQKVEFLVSFYNNEISEKSEIFDDQFSVERPDGSNFTLKIRSTKLEDSAMYFCASSVQGKETQYFGPGTRLLVL.

This rearrangement joins TRBV5-1 to TRBJ2-7; 11 bases match TRBD2. Germline CDR1 reads SGHRS; CDR2 reads YFSETQ. V lost 5 bases, J lost 6 bases, and 13 bases stayed unmatched. CDR3 length equals 16 residues. The CDR3 here is CASSGYAGLADSEQYF. Written as DNA, the CDR3 is TGCGCCAGCAGTGGATATGCGGGACTAGCGGATTCCGAGCAGTACTTC. Full variable domain (rest looked up from reference TRBV5-1 and TRBJ2-7): KAGVTQTPRYLIKTRGQQVTLSCSPISGHRSVSWYQQTPGQGLQFLFEYFSETQRNKGNFPGRFSGRQFSNSRSEMNVSTLELGDSALYLCASSGYAGLADSEQYFGPGTRLTVT.

This clonotype was seen a few times. The rearrangement joins TRBV2 to TRBJ2-7; 9 nucleotides line up with TRBD2. Trimming at V came to 6 bases and at J to 2 bases, leaving 8 bases not matched to a gene. Germline CDR1 and CDR2: SNHLY and FYNNEI. CDR3 length: 15 amino acids. The CDR3 DNA sequence: TGTGCCAGCAGAGGTCTAGCGGGGACAACCTACGAGCAGTACTTC. Amino acids: CASRGLAGTTYEQYF.

The table lists this clonotype with a few counts. The J gene is TRBJ1-2, the V gene TRBV14; tentatively, D is TRBD1 (5 bases). Per the germline V gene, CDR1 is SGHDN and CDR2 is FVKESK. Trimming took off 5 bases at V and 8 bases at J, with 18 bases between the two ends. The CDR3 spans 14 residues. Written as DNA, the CDR3 is TGTGCCAGCAGCACTCGGACGGTCGGGGGGGGCTACACCTTC. This translates into CASSTRTVGGGYTF.

The J gene is TRBJ1-2, the V gene TRBV9; D ambiguous. This CDR3 region has 11 residues. The V end lost 7 bases, the J end lost 7 bases, and 11 bases lay between the germline ends. The germline V gene encodes CDR1 SGDLS and CDR2 YYNGEE. The CDR3 loop reads CASAGSRGYTF. The DNA for the CDR3 is TGTGCCAGCGCGGGGTCTCGTGGCTACACCTTC.

The sample holds a few counts of this clonotype. This rearrangement joins TRBV2 to TRBJ1-2; 8 bases fit TRBD1. The CDR3 sequence is 12 residues long. Germline V gene data show CDR1 as SNHLY and CDR2 as FYNNEI. With 8 bases clipped from V and 6 bases from J, the junction kept 5 bases outside the gene matches. The CDR3 loop reads CASAGQGDGYTF. In DNA, the CDR3 is TGTGCCAGCGCCGGACAGGGAGATGGCTACACCTTC.

The chain couples TRBV7-8 to TRBJ2-7; 7 bases are shared with TRBD2. Unmatched junction bases numbered 11, after V lost 1 base and J lost 5 bases. The CDR3 is 16 residues long. Germline V CDR1 and CDR2: SGHVS, FQNEAQ. In DNA, the CDR3 is TGTGCCAGCAGCTTAGTACGTCTCCGGGACTACAACGAGCAGTACTTC. Translation: CASSLVRLRDYNEQYF.